The 24 T cell receptor beta chains given below trace back to one sample, sequenced in a study of T cells after somatic rescue of genetic block. The assay was immunoSEQ multiplex PCR, and TCRdb's table has in-frame clones only and misses some. The sample includes 9,500 to 15,000 clones, over 55% of them seen just once. What was sequenced was peripheral blood mononuclear cells (PBMCs). The receptors come from a boy aged 10-17 years.

This clone was detected a few times. The chain carries TRBV11-2 and TRBJ1-5; D not certain. The V end lost 0 bases, the J end lost 0 bases, and 6 bases lay between the germline ends. The CDR3 is 15 amino acids. Per germline, CDR1 SGHAT and CDR2 FQNNGV. CDR3 loop: CASSLEGISNQPQHF. In nucleotides, the CDR3 is TGTGCCAGCAGCTTAGAGGGGATTAGCAATCAGCCCCAGCATTTT.

Only a few counts were recorded for this clone. The genes are TRBV5-8 and TRBJ2-2, with D hard to call. This CDR3 region has 13 residues. Trimming shortened V by 2 bases and J by 5 bases, and 7 bases separated the two germline ends. The germline V gene encodes CDR1 SGHTS and CDR2 YDEGEE. CDR3: CASSFYITGELFF. The DNA for the CDR3 is TGTGCCAGCAGCTTCTATATTACCGGGGAGCTGTTTTTT.

The genes are TRBV5-6 and TRBJ1-2; the D gene is possibly TRBD1 (6 bases). Germline-derived CDR1 and CDR2 are SGHDT and YYEEEE. Trimming took 0 bases from V and 4 from J, leaving 13 bases between them. The CDR3 extends over 15 amino acids. The CDR3 bases are TGTGCCAGCAGCTTGGGCAGGGGAGGCGGCTATGGCTACACCTTC. Translating it yields CASSLGRGGGYGYTF.

CDR3 sequence: CASSLDRWQNYEQYF. For the CDR3, the DNA is TGTGCCAGCAGCTTAGACCGGTGGCAGAACTACGAGCAGTACTTC. V gene TRBV7-8 combines with J gene TRBJ2-7; D uncertain. The CDR3 extends over 15 amino acids. The V and J ends lost 1 base and 3 bases respectively, with 13 bases between them. Looked up from germline, CDR1 is SGHVS and CDR2 is FQNEAQ.

This chain links TRBV5-1 with TRBJ1-2, with D unclear. Trimming cost V 0 bases and J 4 bases, with 7 bases left between them. This CDR3 is built from 13 residues. The germline CDR1 and CDR2 sequences are SGHRS and YFSETQ. The CDR3 DNA sequence: TGCGCCAGCAGCTTGGTGGGATTCTATGGCTACACCTTC. It yields the protein CASSLVGFYGYTF. The whole variable domain, filled in from reference TRBV5-1 and TRBJ1-2, reads KAGVTQTPRYLIKTRGQQVTLSCSPISGHRSVSWYQQTPGQGLQFLFEYFSETQRNKGNFPGRFSGRQFSNSRSEMNVSTLELGDSALYLCASSLVGFYGYTFGSGTRLTVV.

This chain links TRBV28 with TRBJ2-7; D may be TRBD1 or TRBD2 (6 bases each). The CDR3 runs to 13 residues. The ends were cut back, 1 base at V and 6 bases at J, with 10 bases in the middle. Germline CDR1 and CDR2: MDHEN and SYDVKM. CDR3: CASSLLGGIEQYF. In DNA, the CDR3 is TGTGCCAGCAGTTTATTAGGGGGGATCGAGCAGTACTTC.

The CDR3 loop is CASGALSGANVLTF. The CDR3 DNA sequence: TGTGCCAGTGGGGCCCTGTCTGGGGCCAACGTCCTGACTTTC. The genes are TRBV19 and TRBJ2-6, with D tentatively TRBD1 (5 bases). Germline CDR1 LNHDA, CDR2 SQIVND (reference sequence). Trimming removed 8 bases at V and 1 base at J, with 9 bases between. There are 14 residues in the CDR3.

The V and J genes are TRBV7-7 and TRBJ2-3, with 7 bases that match TRBD1. The V gene end was trimmed by 5 bases and the J gene end by 2 bases; junction bases not matched to a gene: 7. The CDR3 is made up of 15 amino acids. The germline CDR1 and CDR2 sequences are SSHAT and FNYEAQ (reference sequence). The chain's CDR3 is CASSRTGAYTDTQYF. CDR3 DNA sequence: TGTGCCAGCAGCCGAACAGGGGCGTACACAGATACGCAGTATTTT.

This clone was seen only a few times. The V call is TRBV5-1, the J call TRBJ2-1; a weak D match, TRBD2 (5 bases). The germline V and J ends were trimmed by 0 bases and 7 bases, with 8 bases remaining between them. There are 13 residues in the CDR3. The germline CDR1 and CDR2 sequences are SGHRS and YFSETQ. CDR3: CASSLGLSNEQFF. The CDR3 DNA follows: TGCGCCAGCAGCTTGGGACTATCAAATGAGCAGTTCTTC.

This rearrangement joins TRBV11-3 to TRBJ1-5; the D is unclear. Trimming shortened V by 1 base and J by 0 bases, and 16 bases separated the two germline ends. The V gene's germline CDR1 is SGHNT and CDR2 YENEEA. This CDR3 is 18 amino acids long. CDR3 DNA sequence: TGTGCCAGCAGCTTAGCTCGACACGATGGTTATAGCAATCAGCCCCAGCATTTT. Protein sequence: CASSLARHDGYSNQPQHF.

DNA of the CDR3: TGTGCCAGCAGTCGGGTAGGCAATCAGCCCCAGCATTTT. Its protein product is CASSRVGNQPQHF. J is TRBJ1-5 and V is TRBV6-5; D is uncertain. V was shortened by 5 bases and J by 2 bases, with 7 bases between the two germline ends. This CDR3 has 13 amino acids. The germline V gene has CDR1 MNHEY and CDR2 SVGAGI.

This chain links TRBV11-3 with TRBJ2-2; 11 nucleotides align to TRBD1. Per germline, CDR1 SGHNT and CDR2 YENEEA. V was pared by 5 bases and J by 3 bases, with 2 bases of the junction left unmatched. This CDR3 is 15 amino acids long. CDR3 residues: CASSLGQGDTGELFF. CDR3 DNA: TGTGCCAGCAGCCTGGGACAGGGGGACACCGGGGAGCTGTTTTTT.

The J gene is TRBJ2-1, the V gene TRBV7-9, with 9 bases lining up with TRBD1. V shed 3 bases, J shed 5 bases, and the junction held 8 bases outside the gene matches. CDR3 length equals 16 residues. The germline CDR1 and CDR2 sequences are SEHNR and FQNEAQ (reference sequence). The CDR3 region is CASSFLGTGKDNEQFF. DNA for the CDR3: TGTGCCAGCAGCTTCCTCGGGACAGGGAAGGACAATGAGCAGTTCTTC.

V usage is TRBV7-9 and J usage is TRBJ1-2; D remains ambiguous. Per germline, CDR1 SEHNR and CDR2 FQNEAQ (reference sequence). The CDR3 runs to 14 residues. V lost 1 base, J lost 1 base, and 7 bases lay in between. The CDR3: CASSLEGSNYGYTF. The CDR3 DNA reads as TGTGCCAGCAGCTTAGAGGGAAGTAACTATGGCTACACCTTC.

V usage is TRBV7-9 and J usage is TRBJ1-3, with no clear D. V was trimmed by 1 base and J by 0 bases, leaving 13 bases between them. CDR1 is SEHNR and CDR2 is FQNEAQ in the germline V gene (reference sequence). The CDR3 runs to 17 residues. CDR3 nucleotide sequence: TGTGCCAGCAGCTTAGTTGGGATAACTGGCTCTGGAAACACCATATATTTT. It specifies CASSLVGITGSGNTIYF.

This chain joins TRBV7-3 and TRBJ2-2, with 13 bases that match TRBD2. V lost 3 bases to trimming and J lost 5 bases; unmatched junction nucleotides: 3. The CDR3 consists of 16 residues. The germline gives CDR1 SGHTA, CDR2 FQGTGA. CDR3 loop: CASSFQGLAGTGELFF. CDR3 nucleotides: TGTGCCAGCAGCTTCCAGGGACTAGCGGGAACCGGGGAGCTGTTTTTT.

This rearrangement joins TRBV7-9 to TRBJ2-3; 7 positions match TRBD1. Germline V gene sequence: CDR1 SEHNR, CDR2 FQNEAQ (reference sequence). The ends lost 1 base at V and 2 bases at J; junction bases unmatched: 9. The CDR3 runs 17 residues. The DNA of the CDR3 is TGTGCCAGCAGCTTAGGAGCGACAGGGCCAATCACAGATACGCAGTATTTT. As protein: CASSLGATGPITDTQYF.

Only a few counts were recorded for this clone. The chain is built from TRBV10-3 and TRBJ2-1, with a possible D match to TRBD2 (6 bases). V was trimmed by 8 bases and J by 6 bases, leaving 14 bases between them. The CDR3 extends over 13 amino acids. Germline CDR1 is ENHRY and CDR2 is SYGVKD. As DNA, the CDR3 is TGTGCCATCGGGGACCAGCGGGCCAATGAGCAGTTCTTC. Its protein product is CAIGDQRANEQFF.

The V gene is TRBV5-1, the J gene TRBJ1-2; maybe TRBD1 (5 bases). The length of the CDR3 is 16 residues. Germline CDR1 reads SGHRS; CDR2 reads YFSETQ. V dropped 2 bases and J dropped 3 bases, with 17 bases sitting between them. CDR3 in amino acids: CASSFVIGTGDYGYTF. For the CDR3, the DNA is TGCGCCAGCAGCTTCGTGATAGGGACGGGAGACTATGGCTACACCTTC. Combining the CDR3 with reference TRBV5-1 and TRBJ1-2 gives the whole variable domain KAGVTQTPRYLIKTRGQQVTLSCSPISGHRSVSWYQQTPGQGLQFLFEYFSETQRNKGNFPGRFSGRQFSNSRSEMNVSTLELGDSALYLCASSFVIGTGDYGYTFGSGTRLTVV.

This chain joins TRBV18 and TRBJ2-1; the match to TRBD2 covers 11 bases. The CDR3 loop spans 15 amino acids. CDR1 KGHSH and CDR2 LQKENI come from the germline V gene. V shed 6 bases, J shed 7 bases, and the junction held 8 bases outside the gene matches. The chain's CDR3 is CASSGLLAGENEQFF. CDR3 coding DNA: TGTGCCAGCTCTGGCCTACTAGCGGGGGAGAATGAGCAGTTCTTC. Together with reference TRBV18 and TRBJ2-1, the CDR3 gives the full variable domain: NAGVMQNPRHLVRRRGQEARLRCSPMKGHSHVYWYRQLPEEGLKFMVYLQKENIIDESGMPKERFSAEFPKEGPSILRIQQVVRGDSAAYFCASSGLLAGENEQFFGPGTRLTVL.

The rearrangement joins TRBV5-1 to TRBJ1-2; D is perhaps TRBD1 (6 bases). The CDR3 extends over 14 amino acids. V lost 1 base and J 2 bases, leaving 9 bases between the germline ends. Germline assignment: CDR1 SGHRS and CDR2 YFSETQ. CDR3 in DNA: TGCGCCAGCAGCTTGACAGGGTGGAACTATGGCTACACCTTC. Protein: CASSLTGWNYGYTF.

V and J are TRBV4-1 and TRBJ2-5; tentatively, D is TRBD1 (5 bases). Trimming stripped 4 bases from V and 1 base from J, with 7 bases between. The CDR3 loop spans 13 amino acids. CDR1 and CDR2 (germline): MGHRA, YSYEKL. CDR3 amino acids: CASSPQVQETQYF. Written as DNA, the CDR3 is TGCGCCAGCAGCCCACAGGTCCAAGAGACCCAGTACTTC.

This chain uses TRBV28 with TRBJ1-2; weak D call: TRBD1 (5 bases). V lost 2 bases to trimming and J lost 3 bases, with 10 bases between them. Germline CDR1 is MDHEN and CDR2 is SYDVKM. The CDR3 extends over 14 amino acids. CDR3 protein: CASSLGPGHYGYTF. In DNA, the CDR3 is TGTGCCAGCAGTTTAGGTCCAGGGCACTATGGCTACACCTTC.

This chain uses TRBV19 with TRBJ2-7, with 8 bases identical to TRBD1. V gave up 5 bases and J gave up 2 bases; unmatched junction bases: 5. The CDR3 length is 14 residues. Germline CDR1 is LNHDA and CDR2 is SQIVND (reference sequence). In nucleotides, the CDR3 is TGTGCCAGTAGTGAACAGGGGGTCCCCTACGAGCAGTACTTC. This encodes CASSEQGVPYEQYF. The whole variable domain, remainder taken from reference TRBV19 and TRBJ2-7, is DGGITQSPKYLFRKEGQNVTLSCEQNLNHDAMYWYRQDPGQGLRLIYYSQIVNDFQKGDIAEGYSVSREKKESFPLTVTSAQKNPTAFYLCASSEQGVPYEQYFGPGTRLTVT.